A selection of T cell receptor beta chains follows, all from one sample in a study of T cells expressing NK-cell markers. Each CDR3 protein gets one entry in TCRdb, which reprocessed the 5' RACE reads and gives no DNA. This table lists 400,000 or so distinct CDR3 sequences. The sequencing input was blood T cells: a sorted CD56 or NKG2C T cell subset, CD4+ or CD8+ T cells, or bulk PBMC T cells (not recorded which). All receptors derive from a woman aged 45-60 years in good health. Each CDR3 is given with its conserved first and last residue.

j_call v_call cdr3_aa
TRBJ1-6 TRBV12-3/TRBV12-4 CASSDRANNSPLHF
TRBJ2-3 TRBV30 CAWSGRGSTDTQYF
TRBJ2-3 TRBV14 CASSQDRGLARGTDTQYF
TRBJ2-4 TRBV4-1 CASSQEGPGQELRNIQYF
TRBJ1-1 TRBV4-2 CASSEWVNTEAFF
TRBJ1-1 TRBV5-1 CASSGVSTGMEAFF
TRBJ2-5 TRBV29-1 CSVDSPKETQYF
TRBJ2-1 TRBV9 CASSAHTDQNEQFF
TRBJ2-5 TRBV5-1 CASSNRDRGEETQYF
TRBJ2-1 TRBV13 CASSLRLASGNNEQFF
TRBJ1-2 TRBV29-1 CSVDLPTGGRGLGYTF
TRBJ2-1 TRBV10-3 CAIRNRSYNEQFF
TRBJ1-2 TRBV20-1 CSAPRPTNYGYTF
TRBJ2-1 TRBV6-6 CASSLRGTSGYNNEQFF
TRBJ2-3 TRBV5-1 CASRTSERTDTQYF
TRBJ1-1 TRBV5-1 CASSMRDVGTEAFF
TRBJ2-1 TRBV14 CASSRAGTSSNEQFF
TRBJ2-1 TRBV9 CASSVAAGNEQFF
TRBJ1-5 TRBV12-3/TRBV12-4 CASSDRWGNQPQHF
TRBJ2-3 TRBV15 CATSRDTSGSLTDTQYF
TRBJ2-2 TRBV3-1 CASSRTEPGELFF
TRBJ2-5 TRBV29-1 CSVEDGEETQYF
TRBJ1-6 TRBV5-6 CASSSLGAGKSPLHF
TRBJ2-1 TRBV10-3 CATGSAGAHEQFF
TRBJ2-5 TRBV6-5 CASSYLDRGLSWTQYF
TRBJ2-3 TRBV19 CASSIAVTSGPWNTQYF
TRBJ1-2 TRBV29-1 CSVDLGQFYGYTF
TRBJ2-1 TRBV29-1 CSVPPSGDNEQFF
TRBJ2-1 TRBV5-1 CASSLELTRRSINEQFF
TRBJ2-2 TRBV10-3 CAISDQLKNTGELFF
TRBJ1-4 TRBV6-1 CASSPQGNEKLFF
TRBJ2-3 TRBV20-1 CSAGPYGGADTQYF
TRBJ1-2 TRBV6-1 CASSEQISYGYTF
TRBJ2-6 TRBV6-4 CASSVDSGANVLTF
TRBJ2-3 TRBV14 CASSQDYPPLYTDTQYF
TRBJ1-1 TRBV7-8 CASSLVRERNTEAFF
TRBJ2-3 TRBV10-3 CAIMPSNTDTQYF
TRBJ2-3 TRBV7-9 CASSYSGYTDTQYF
TRBJ2-5 TRBV4-1 CASSENPVETQYF
TRBJ1-2 TRBV12-3/TRBV12-4 CASSPTGLYGYTF
TRBJ2-3 TRBV19 CASSTADTQYF
TRBJ2-3 TRBV20-1 CSATPLAGGASTDTQYF
TRBJ2-3 TRBV6-5 CASSSSWAQGTDTQYF
TRBJ2-2 TRBV9 CASSVNRDYPNPGELFF
TRBJ2-1 TRBV6-5 CASSYSFSATPSYNEQFF
TRBJ2-1 TRBV6-5 CASSSRGFGSYNEQFF
TRBJ1-4 TRBV7-2 CASSLVGTADEKLFF
TRBJ1-2 TRBV2 CASNEPGSRPRGYTF
TRBJ1-2 TRBV24-1 CATSDSAGLFYGYTF
TRBJ2-6 TRBV5-1 CASSLGYGTGGSGANVLTF
TRBJ2-1 TRBV7-9 CASSSSGGSPPPSSYNEQFF
TRBJ2-1 TRBV19 CASSTSGPTYNEQFF
TRBJ2-1 TRBV11-2 CASSSQSSYNEQFF